A selection of T cell receptor beta chains follows, all from one sample in a study of T-cell reconstitution after alpha-beta-depleted transplantation in children. TCRdb re-called the PCR reads through MiXCR, storing one row per CDR3 protein. The sample has approximately 170,000 distinct CDR3 sequences, 11% seen once. The sample here was PBMCs, taken before TCRalphabeta/CD19-depleted stem cell transplant. All receptors derive from a boy younger than 10 with acute myeloid leukemia, due to receive a stem cell transplant. CDR3s include the opening cysteine and the closing phenylalanine or tryptophan.

>TRBV3-1|11|TRBJ2-1
CASSAGTSSVF
>TRBV5-1|13|TRBJ2-3
CASRLGSTDAQYF
>TRBV5-6|13|TRBJ2-1
CASSSIEREYPFF
>TRBV20-1|12|TRBJ1-2
CSAITGPRGYTF
>TRBV29-1|13|TRBJ2-7
CSVYLTSDYEQYF
>TRBV30|14|TRBJ2-3
CAWKALGLTDTQYF
>TRBV20-1|14|TRBJ2-3
CSARNRQLDGRQYF
>TRBV11-3|23|TRBJ2-1
CASSLVGAPWLAGTMSSYNEQFF
>TRBV5-1|14|TRBJ2-5
CASSPIGVGETQYF
>TRBV6-2/TRBV6-3|16|TRBJ2-1
CASSYSLAGGYNEQFF
>TRBV5-1|17|TRBJ2-7
CASSLASTSGAFYEQYF
>TRBV7-9|14|TRBJ1-1
CASSLIGLGSEAFF
>TRBV7-9|15|TRBJ1-2
CASSPTRGPPSGYTF
>TRBV7-3|18|TRBJ2-7
CASSPTGFGREGGYEQYF
>TRBV12-3/TRBV12-4|14|TRBJ1-6
CASSKGTGDSPLHF
>TRBV20-1|13|TRBJ1-2
CSALGQANYGYTF
>TRBV28|12|TRBJ1-2
CASRDRGYGYTF
>TRBV4-2|14|TRBJ1-6
CASSQDLAGSPLHF
>TRBV20-1|17|TRBJ2-5
CCARDSGGYGNQETQYF
>TRBV18|15|TRBJ1-4
CASSPNRGQNEKLFF
>TRBV20-1|14|TRBJ1-2
CSASDTGGVYGYTF
>TRBV4-1|18|TRBJ2-5
CASSLPGRTLAKQETQYF
>TRBV27|13|TRBJ1-1
CASSLRGRTEAFF
>TRBV5-1|20|TRBJ2-5
CASFFTGGGRATFDQETQYF
>TRBV6-5|14|TRBJ1-3
CASRGLGTGNTIYF
>TRBV27|17|TRBJ2-3
CASSLLLSGGPTDTQYF
>TRBV7-9|17|TRBJ2-3
CASSIRRTSYLADTQYF
>TRBV3-1|13|TRBJ2-2
CASSRQGNGELFF
>TRBV7-6|14|TRBJ2-5
CASSHRRPQETQYF
>TRBV12-3/TRBV12-4|14|TRBJ1-1
CASRPDGPYTEAFF
>TRBV9|14|TRBJ2-3
CASSVGSITDTQYF
>TRBV19|12|TRBJ1-2
CAIRTPQGGYTF
>TRBV18|16|TRBJ2-2
CASSPPEPRLAGVLFF
>TRBV24-1|13|TRBJ2-5
CATSGGGQETQYF
>TRBV7-2|13|TRBJ1-1
CASSTQVLTEAFF
>TRBV20-1|13|TRBJ2-7
CSASGTTYYEQYF
>TRBV29-1|15|TRBJ2-5
CSVSPRGTYQETQYF
>TRBV4-1|17|TRBJ2-2
CASSYFLTGSNTGELFF
>TRBV28|19|TRBJ2-7
CASSFRTVCLSSGSCEQYF
>TRBV25-1|14|TRBJ2-2
CASSEWGGTGELFF
>TRBV13|15|TRBJ2-1
CASSPRGSGFNEQFF
>TRBV20-1|14|TRBJ2-7
CSARDRRDGYEQYF
>TRBV18|12|TRBJ2-7
CASSRGFDEQYF
>TRBV5-1|13|TRBJ1-2
CASSLEVNYGYTF
>TRBV5-1|12|NA
CASSLGGDTQHF
>TRBV7-2|13|TRBJ2-5
CASSFGVKETQYF
>TRBV4-2|17|TRBJ1-6
CASRPEVTGIYNSPLHF
>TRBV7-9|12|TRBJ1-2
CASSQDGYGYTF
>TRBV7-2|17|TRBJ2-2
CASSTPIAGVVTGELFF
>TRBV18|16|TRBJ2-3
CASSPILAGGPDTQYF
>TRBV27|14|TRBJ1-1
CASRRQERSTEAFF
>TRBV2|13|TRBJ2-2
CASIDRGIGELFF
>TRBV28|15|TRBJ2-5
CASSSGRQAQETQYF
>TRBV28|16|TRBJ2-3
CASSSRLAGVTDTQYF
>TRBV20-1|14|TRBJ2-7
CSAREEREPYEQYF